The T cell receptor (beta chain) described here comes from a study of response to subunit inactivated influenza vaccine. V dropped 4 bases and J dropped 5 bases, with 24 bases sitting between them. The CDR3 length is 17 residues. Germline CDR1 reads SGHKS; CDR2 reads YYEKEE (reference sequence). MiXCR, run by TCRdb on the RT-PCR reads, gives a single entry per CDR3 protein. The profile shows 500,000 to 550,000 distinct CDR3 sequences, approximately 6.9% of them singletons. The sequenced sample was PBMCs from blood, obtained roughly 24 months after vaccination. This chain joins TRBV5-5 and TRBJ2-5; TRBD1 might be the D (6 bases). This clonotype originated in a man between 50 and 70 years old who received an inactivated influenza vaccine. The CDR3 protein is CASSARQADHTRETQYF. The CDR3 DNA reads TGTGCCAGCAGCGCCCGACAGGCTGACCATACGCGGGAGACCCAGTACTTC.